The T cell receptor beta chain under discussion was sequenced for a study of blood T cell repertoires in COVID-19. About the study: From the United States, Italy and Spain came samples of acute and convalescent COVID-19. PBMCs, B-cell-depleted T cells, or T cells were the source of the cDNA or gDNA that made up the material.

Original methodology: Amplification with reference gene primers provided the estimates of nucleated cell counts. TCRdb's table, derived via immunoSEQ multiplex PCR, lists solely in-frame clones and lacks some. V and J calls plus clone size are reproduced from that table; the DNA served to infer D and trimming. The sample includes some 170,000 clones, 75% to 80% of them seen just once. CDR1 and CDR2 (germline): MNHEY, SVGAGI. V lost 7 bases to trimming and J lost 4 bases; unmatched junction nucleotides: 8. This CDR3 spans 14 amino acids. This TCR was recovered from a woman between 50 and 59 years old with active or convalescent COVID-19. The chain couples TRBV6-5 to TRBJ2-7; 9 bases are a match to TRBD1. The sample taken for sequencing was peripheral blood. This CDR3 is CASTPGTGIYEQYF. The CDR3 DNA reads TGTGCCAGCACCCCTGGGACAGGGATTTACGAGCAGTACTTC.